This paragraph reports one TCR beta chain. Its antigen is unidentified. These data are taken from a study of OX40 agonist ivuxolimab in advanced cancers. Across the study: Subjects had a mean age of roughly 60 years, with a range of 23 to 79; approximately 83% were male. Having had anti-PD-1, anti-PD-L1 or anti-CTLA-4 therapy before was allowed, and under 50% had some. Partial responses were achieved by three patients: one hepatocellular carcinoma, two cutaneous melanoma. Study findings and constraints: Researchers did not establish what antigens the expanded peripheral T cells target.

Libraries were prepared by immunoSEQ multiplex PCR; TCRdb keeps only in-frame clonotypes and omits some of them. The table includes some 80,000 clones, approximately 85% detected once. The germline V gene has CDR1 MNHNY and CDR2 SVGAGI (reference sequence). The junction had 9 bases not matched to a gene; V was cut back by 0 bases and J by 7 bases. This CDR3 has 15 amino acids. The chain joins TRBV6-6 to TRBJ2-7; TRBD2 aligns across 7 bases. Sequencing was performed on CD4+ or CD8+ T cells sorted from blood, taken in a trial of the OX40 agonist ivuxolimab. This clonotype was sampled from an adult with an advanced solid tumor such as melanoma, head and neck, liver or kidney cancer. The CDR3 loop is CASSYSQGGFGEQYF. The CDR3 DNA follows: TGTGCCAGCAGTTACTCGCAGGGAGGGTTTGGAGAGCAGTACTTC.